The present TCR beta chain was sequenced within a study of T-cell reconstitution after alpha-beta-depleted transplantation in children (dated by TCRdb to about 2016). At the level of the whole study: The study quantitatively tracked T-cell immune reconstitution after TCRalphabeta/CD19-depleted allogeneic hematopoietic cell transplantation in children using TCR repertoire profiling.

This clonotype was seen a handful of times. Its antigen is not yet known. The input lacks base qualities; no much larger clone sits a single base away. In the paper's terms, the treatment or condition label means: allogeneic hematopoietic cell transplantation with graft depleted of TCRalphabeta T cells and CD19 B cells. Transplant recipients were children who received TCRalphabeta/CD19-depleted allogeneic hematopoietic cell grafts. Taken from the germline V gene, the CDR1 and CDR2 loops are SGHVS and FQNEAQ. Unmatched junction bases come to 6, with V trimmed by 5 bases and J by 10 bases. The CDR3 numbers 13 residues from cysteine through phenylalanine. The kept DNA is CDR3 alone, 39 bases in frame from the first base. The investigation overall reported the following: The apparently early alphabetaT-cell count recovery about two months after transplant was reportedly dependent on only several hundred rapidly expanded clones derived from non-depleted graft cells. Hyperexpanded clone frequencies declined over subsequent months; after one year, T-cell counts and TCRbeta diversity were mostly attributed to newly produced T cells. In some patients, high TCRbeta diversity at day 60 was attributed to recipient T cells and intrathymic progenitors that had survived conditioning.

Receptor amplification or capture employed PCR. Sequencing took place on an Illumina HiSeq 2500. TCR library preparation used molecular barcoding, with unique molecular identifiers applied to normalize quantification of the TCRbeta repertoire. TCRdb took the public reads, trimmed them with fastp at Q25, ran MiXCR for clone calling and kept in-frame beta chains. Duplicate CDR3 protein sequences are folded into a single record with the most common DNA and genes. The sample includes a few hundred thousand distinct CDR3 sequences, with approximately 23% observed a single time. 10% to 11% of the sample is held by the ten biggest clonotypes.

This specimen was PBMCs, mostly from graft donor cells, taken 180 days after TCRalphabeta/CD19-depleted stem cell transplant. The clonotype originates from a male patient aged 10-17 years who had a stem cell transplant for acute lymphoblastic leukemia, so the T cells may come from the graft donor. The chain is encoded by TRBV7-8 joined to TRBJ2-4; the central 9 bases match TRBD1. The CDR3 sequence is CASSRDRERIQYF. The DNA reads TGTGCCAGCAGCCGGGACAGGGAAAGGATTCAGTACTTC.